This T cell receptor (beta chain) derives from a study of blood T cell repertoires in COVID-19. About the study: Samples representing acute and convalescent COVID-19 were sourced from the United States, Italy and Spain. From T cells, B-cell-depleted T cells, or PBMCs came the material, which was cDNA or gDNA.

Trimming at V came to 1 base and at J to 3 bases, leaving 5 bases not matched to a gene. Germline lookup yields CDR1 MDHEN and CDR2 SYDVKM. The CDR3 length is 15 residues. Participant age was about 18 to 89 years, and participants resided in around 24 US areas. Participants' reported clinical history set cohort assignment. The assay was immunoSEQ multiplex PCR, and TCRdb's table has in-frame clones only and misses some. The table shows 280,000 or so clones, with about nine tenths occurring only once. The J gene is TRBJ2-7, the V gene TRBV28, with TRBD1 matching 8 bases. The clonotype was recovered from a woman between 45 and 65 years old who had been exposed to COVID-19. The sample comprised PBMCs or T cells enriched from blood (not recorded which). CDR3: CASSLLETGVYEQYF. The CDR3 coding sequence is TGTGCCAGCAGTTTATTGGAGACAGGGGTCTACGAGCAGTACTTC.